These 7 T cell receptor beta chains were all obtained from the same sample, sequenced in a study of T-cell reconstitution after alpha-beta-depleted transplantation in children. The authors prepared the TCRbeta library with unique molecular identifiers. TCRdb independently ran MiXCR on the PCR reads; one entry per CDR3 protein. The top ten clones hold 10% of a sample with more than 100,000 distinct CDR3 sequences, roughly 23% of them seen once. The sequencing here drew on PBMCs, mostly from graft donor cells, taken 180 days after TCRalphabeta/CD19-depleted stem cell transplant. All receptors derive from a male patient between 2 and 10 years old who had a stem cell transplant for chronic granulomatous disease, so the T cells may come from the graft donor.

This clonotype was observed many times. This sequence joins TRBV7-2 and TRBJ2-3, with TRBD2 matching over 10 bases. V lost 4 bases and J lost 4; bases outside the gene matches: 5. The CDR3 totals 15 residues. CDR1 SGHTA and CDR2 FQGNSA come from the germline V gene. CDR3 sequence reads: CASSCTSGTPDTQYF. The DNA for the CDR3 is TGTGCCAGCAGCTGCACTAGCGGGACCCCAGATACGCAGTATTTT.

The CDR3 is CASSLGFNEQFF. CDR3 sequence (DNA): TGCGCCAGCAGTTTAGGGTTCAATGAGCAGTTCTTC. V gene TRBV5-1 combines with J gene TRBJ2-1; no clear D. V was clipped by 5 bases and J by 6 bases, with 9 bases between them. Per the germline V gene, CDR1 is SGHRS and CDR2 is YFSETQ. The CDR3 extends over 12 amino acids.

The chain carries TRBV24-1 and TRBJ2-1; TRBD2 might be the D (5 bases). The CDR3 runs to 14 residues. The germline V gene encodes CDR1 KGHDR and CDR2 SFDVKD. V was trimmed by 0 bases and J by 5 bases, leaving 7 bases between them. As DNA, the CDR3 is TGTGCCACCAGTGATTTGAACGGGGACAATGAGCAGTTCTTC. This gives the protein CATSDLNGDNEQFF.

The chain uses TRBV5-1 and TRBJ2-7; D is unresolved. Per germline, CDR1 SGHRS and CDR2 YFSETQ. V was pared by 4 bases and J by 5 bases, with 10 bases between. The CDR3 length is 12 residues. The CDR3 sequence is CASSPGDHEQYF. The CDR3 DNA reads as TGCGCCAGCAGCCCCGGTGATCACGAGCAGTACTTC.

The rearrangement uses TRBV12-3 or TRBV12-4 and TRBJ1-2; unclear D gene. The V end lost 2 bases, the J end lost 1 base, and 5 bases lay between the germline ends. The CDR3 spans 13 residues. DNA for the CDR3: TGTGCCAGCAGTTTAAACAGTAACTATGGCTACACCTTC. This encodes CASSLNSNYGYTF.

This clonotype was recorded at least ten times. The chain combines TRBV7-8 with TRBJ2-3, with 16 bases fitting TRBD2. Germline CDR1 and CDR2: SGHVS and FQNEAQ. The CDR3 has 17 residues. The V and J ends lost 1 base and 3 bases, in that order; junction bases with no gene match: 1. CDR3 sequence reads: CASSLVGLAGGTDTQYF. The CDR3 nucleotides are TGTGCCAGCAGCTTAGTGGGACTAGCGGGAGGGACAGATACGCAGTATTTT.

This clonotype showed up just a few times. The gene calls are TRBV27 and TRBJ1-1; maybe TRBD1 (6 bases). CDR1 is MNHEY, CDR2 SMNVEV, per germline (reference sequence). The CDR3 has 15 amino acids. The ends were cut back, 5 bases at V and 1 base at J, with 14 bases in the middle. DNA of the CDR3: TGTGCCAGCAGTAGGGGGGGCAAGGGGAACACTGAAGCTTTCTTT. This codes for CASSRGGKGNTEAFF.